Shown below are 8 T cell receptor beta chains from a single sample sequenced in a study of technical replicates of blood from a few donors. TCRdb's copy holds only in-frame clones and misses some; the assay was immunoSEQ multiplex PCR. The sample has 40,000 to 65,000 clones; 70% to 90% are singletons. Source material: PBMCs. These receptors originate from a human donor in good health. Some clones in this sample may be carry-over from other donors' samples.

There are a few counts of this clone. The chain is built from TRBV28 and TRBJ1-5; tentatively, D is TRBD1 (5 bases). Between the trimmed V and J ends, which lost 6 bases and 11 bases, there was a span of 20 bases. There are 14 residues in the CDR3. Germline CDR1 MDHEN, CDR2 SYDVKM. The CDR3 protein is CASSPDSRLVSQHF. The DNA for the CDR3 is TGTGCCAGCAGCCCTGACAGCCGCCTTGTGTCCCAGCATTTT.

The V gene is TRBV19, the J gene TRBJ1-1, with 8 positions matching TRBD1. The CDR3 sequence is 15 residues long. V gave up 5 bases and J gave up 6 bases; unmatched junction bases: 11. Germline CDR1 is LNHDA and CDR2 is SQIVND (reference sequence). The CDR3 DNA follows: TGTGCCAGTAGTTCGACAGGGGTAGTAATCTCTGAAGCTTTCTTT. The encoded protein is CASSSTGVVISEAFF.

V gene TRBV19 combines with J gene TRBJ2-1, with 8 positions matching TRBD2. The CDR3 consists of 17 residues. V gave up 1 base and J gave up 2 bases; unmatched junction bases: 7. In germline, CDR1 is LNHDA, CDR2 SQIVND (reference sequence). The CDR3 here is CASSIGGGGITYNEQFF. The CDR3 region has the DNA TGTGCCAGTAGTATAGGCGGCGGGGGGATCACCTACAATGAGCAGTTCTTC.

The chain has TRBV6-1 and TRBJ1-1, with TRBD1 as a possible D gene (6 bases). CDR3 length: 13 residues. From germline, CDR1 is MNHNS and CDR2 SASEGT. The CDR3 nucleotides read TGTGGCGCCCGTCAGGGGATGAACACTGAAGCTTTCTTT. Its translation is CGARQGMNTEAFF.

A single count supports this clone. The chain carries TRBV5-1 and TRBJ2-7, with D maybe TRBD2 (6 bases). Trimming took 5 bases from V and 1 from J, leaving 10 bases between them. Germline V CDR1 and CDR2: SGHRS, YFSETQ. There are 13 residues in the CDR3. This chain's CDR3 is CASRPGLSYEQYF. The CDR3 DNA sequence: TGCGCCAGCAGACCGGGACTGTCCTACGAGCAGTACTTC.

This clone was detected only a few times. This chain uses TRBV7-9 with TRBJ2-7; TRBD1 agrees at 7 bases. J was trimmed by 6 bases and V by 9 bases; bases with no gene match: 14. Germline CDR1 and CDR2: SEHNR and FQNEAQ (reference sequence). The CDR3 totals 14 residues. The DNA of the CDR3 is TGTGCCAGTCAGTCGGGACAGCGCTCCCTCGAGCAGTACTTC. Amino acids: CASQSGQRSLEQYF.

This chain joins TRBV27 and TRBJ1-3; 7 bases match TRBD1. Trimming at V came to 3 bases and at J to 4 bases, leaving 3 bases not matched to a gene. The CDR3 extends over 14 amino acids. Germline-derived CDR1 and CDR2 are MNHEY and SMNVEV (reference sequence). Here the CDR3 reads CASSFRGKGNTIYF. The CDR3 region has the DNA TGTGCCAGCAGTTTCAGGGGGAAAGGAAACACCATATATTTT.

For the CDR3, the DNA is TGTGCCAGCAGCGCCCTAGATTCCCTAGCGGGAGGGGACGGCTACGAGCAGTACTTC. It yields the protein CASSALDSLAGGDGYEQYF. The V and J genes are TRBV9 and TRBJ2-7; 12 bases fit TRBD2. V dropped 3 bases and J dropped 3; count of bases not matched to a gene: 16. CDR3 size: 19 residues. The V gene's germline CDR1 is SGDLS and CDR2 YYNGEE.